The rows below give T cell receptor beta chains drawn from one sample of a study of Graves' ophthalmopathy and Graves' hyperthyroidism. Each CDR3 protein gets one entry after TCRdb re-called the multiplex PCR reads with MiXCR. The profile covers about 210,000 distinct CDR3 sequences, with approximately 28% appearing a single time and approximately 8.6% taken by the ten largest. The sample comprised peripheral blood. Receptors were obtained from a man aged 45-65 years with Graves' ophthalmopathy. Both conserved end residues are part of each CDR3. The order of the fields is clone size, V gene, J gene, D gene, CDR3 length, CDR3 protein. D genes are given only for firm matches. A row's size may be missing; if present it is once, few, many or a size class.

>many|TRBV6-2/TRBV6-3|TRBJ2-5|TRBD2|15
CASSYRAGGGETQYF
>-|TRBV28|TRBJ1-2|-|14
CASSLGRHMRGYTF
>-|TRBV6-1|TRBJ1-6|TRBD1|16
CASSTGTGEYYSPLHF
>few|TRBV27|TRBJ1-1|TRBD1|15
CASAKRGTGGRAAFF
>many|TRBV28|TRBJ2-2|TRBD2|13
CASRPGGGGELFF
>many|TRBV5-1|TRBJ2-4|-|14
CASSAGRAKNIQYF
>many|TRBV7-2|TRBJ2-2|TRBD2|17
CASSKERLAVNTGELFF
>few|TRBV6-2/TRBV6-3|TRBJ2-5|TRBD2|20
CASSYSRESGLAGGLETQYF
>once|TRBV20-1|TRBJ1-2|TRBD1|14
CSARDYRTGDGYTF
>-|TRBV24-1|TRBJ1-2|-|15
CATSDSRYLNYGYTF